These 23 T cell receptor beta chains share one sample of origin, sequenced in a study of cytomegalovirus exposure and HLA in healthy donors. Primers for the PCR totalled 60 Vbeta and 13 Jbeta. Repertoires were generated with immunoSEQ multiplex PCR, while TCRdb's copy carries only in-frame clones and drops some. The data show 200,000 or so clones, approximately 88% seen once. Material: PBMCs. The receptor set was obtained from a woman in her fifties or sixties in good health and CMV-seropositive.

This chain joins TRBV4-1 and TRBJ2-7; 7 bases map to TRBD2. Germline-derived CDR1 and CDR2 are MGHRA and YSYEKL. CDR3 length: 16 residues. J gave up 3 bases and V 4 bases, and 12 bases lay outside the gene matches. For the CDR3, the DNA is TGCGCCAGCAGCCCAAATCAGGGAACTAGCGACTACGAGCAGTACTTC. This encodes CASSPNQGTSDYEQYF.

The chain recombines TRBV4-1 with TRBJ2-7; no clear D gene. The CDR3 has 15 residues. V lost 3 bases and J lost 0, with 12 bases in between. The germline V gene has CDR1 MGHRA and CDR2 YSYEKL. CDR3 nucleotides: TGCGCCAGCAGCCATGGCCCTAGGAGCTCCTACGAGCAGTACTTC. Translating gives CASSHGPRSSYEQYF.

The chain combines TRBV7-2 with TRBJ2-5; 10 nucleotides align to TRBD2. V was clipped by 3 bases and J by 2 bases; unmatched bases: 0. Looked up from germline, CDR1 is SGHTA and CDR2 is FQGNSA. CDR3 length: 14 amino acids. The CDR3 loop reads CASSLGLAQETQYF. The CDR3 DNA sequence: TGTGCCAGCAGCTTGGGACTAGCGCAAGAGACCCAGTACTTC.

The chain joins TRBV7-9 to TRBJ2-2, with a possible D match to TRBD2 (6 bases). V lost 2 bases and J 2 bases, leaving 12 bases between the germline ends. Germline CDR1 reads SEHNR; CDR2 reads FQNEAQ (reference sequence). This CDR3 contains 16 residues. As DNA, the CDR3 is TGTGCCAGCAGCTTATTGGGACTTCAAAACACCGGGGAGCTGTTTTTT. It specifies CASSLLGLQNTGELFF.

CDR3 loop: CAWSLGGTEAFF. CDR3 DNA sequence: TGTGCCTGGAGTCTTGGCGGTACTGAAGCTTTCTTT. The chain couples TRBV30 to TRBJ1-1, with unresolved D. Germline CDR1 reads GTSNPN; CDR2 reads SVGIG (reference sequence). The CDR3 is 12 residues long. V was clipped by 2 bases and J by 5 bases, with 9 bases between them. Full variable domain (rest looked up from reference TRBV30 and TRBJ1-1): SQTIHQWPATLVQPVGSPLSLECTVEGTSNPNLYWYRQAAGRGLQLLFYSVGIGQISSEVPQNLSASRPQDRQFILSSKKLLLSDSGFYLCAWSLGGTEAFFGQGTRLTVV.

CDR3 protein: CASSQAPVAGQETQYF. The CDR3 nucleotides read TGCGCCAGCAGCCAGGCCCCGGTCGCGGGTCAAGAGACCCAGTACTTC. The rearrangement uses TRBV4-1 and TRBJ2-5; D is perhaps TRBD2 (5 bases). Germline V gene lookup returns CDR1 MGHRA and CDR2 YSYEKL. Trimming took 3 bases from V and 2 from J, leaving 16 bases between them. The CDR3 covers 16 residues.

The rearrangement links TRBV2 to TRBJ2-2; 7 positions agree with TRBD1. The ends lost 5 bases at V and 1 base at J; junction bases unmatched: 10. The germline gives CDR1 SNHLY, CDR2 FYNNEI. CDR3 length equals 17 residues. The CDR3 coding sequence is TGTGCCAGCAGTTCTACCACAGGGGCCGGGAACACCGGGGAGCTGTTTTTT. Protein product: CASSSTTGAGNTGELFF.

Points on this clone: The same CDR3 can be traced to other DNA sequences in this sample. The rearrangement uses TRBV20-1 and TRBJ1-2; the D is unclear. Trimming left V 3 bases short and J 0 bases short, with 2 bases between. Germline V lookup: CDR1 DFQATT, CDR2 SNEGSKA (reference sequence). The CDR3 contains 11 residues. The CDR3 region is CSASTNYGYTF. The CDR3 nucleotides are TGCAGTGCTAGTACTAACTATGGCTACACCTTC.

For the CDR3, the DNA is TGTGCCACCAGCAGGGATACAGGGGCGAGGACCGGGGAGCTGTTTTTT. Its translation is CATSRDTGARTGELFF. The chain links TRBV15 to TRBJ2-2; 7 nucleotides line up with TRBD1. V lost 3 bases, J lost 5 bases, and 9 bases stayed unmatched. This CDR3 is 16 amino acids long. Germline V lookup: CDR1 LNHNV, CDR2 YYDKDF (reference sequence).

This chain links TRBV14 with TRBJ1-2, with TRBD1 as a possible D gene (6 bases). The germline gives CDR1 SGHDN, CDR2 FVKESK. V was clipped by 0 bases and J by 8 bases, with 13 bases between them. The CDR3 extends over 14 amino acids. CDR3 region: CASSQDKGHWGYTF. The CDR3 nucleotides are TGTGCCAGCAGCCAAGATAAGGGACACTGGGGCTACACCTTC.

CDR3 loop: CASSWGLGDTQYF. CDR3 coding DNA: TGTGCCAGCAGCTGGGGGCTGGGAGATACGCAGTATTTT. The V gene is TRBV7-8, the J gene TRBJ2-3, with TRBD1 as a possible D gene (6 bases). Germline CDR1 SGHVS, CDR2 FQNEAQ. V was cut by 4 bases and J by 5 bases, with 10 bases left in between. This CDR3 contains 13 residues.

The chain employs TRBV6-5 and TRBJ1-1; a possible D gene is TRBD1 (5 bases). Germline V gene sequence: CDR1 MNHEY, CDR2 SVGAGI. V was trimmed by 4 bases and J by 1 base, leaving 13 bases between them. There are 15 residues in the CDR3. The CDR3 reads CASSLIQGGNTEAFF. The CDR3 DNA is TGTGCCAGCAGTTTAATTCAGGGAGGGAACACTGAAGCTTTCTTT.

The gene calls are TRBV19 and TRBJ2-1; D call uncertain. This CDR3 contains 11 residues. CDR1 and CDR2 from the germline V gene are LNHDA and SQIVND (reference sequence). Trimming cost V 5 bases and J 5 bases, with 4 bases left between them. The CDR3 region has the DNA TGTGCCAGTAGTGAGCACAATGAGCAGTTCTTC. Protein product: CASSEHNEQFF.

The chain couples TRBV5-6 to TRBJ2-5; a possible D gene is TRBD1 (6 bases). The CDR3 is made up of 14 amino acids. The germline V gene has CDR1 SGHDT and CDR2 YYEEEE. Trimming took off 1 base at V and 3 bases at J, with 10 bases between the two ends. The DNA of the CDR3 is TGTGCCAGCAGCTTGCGTTACAGGGAAGAGACCCAGTACTTC. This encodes CASSLRYREETQYF. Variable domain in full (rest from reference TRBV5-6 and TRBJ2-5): DAGVTQSPTHLIKTRGQQVTLRCSPKSGHDTVSWYQQALGQGPQFIFQYYEEEERQRGNFPDRFSGHQFPNYSSELNVNALLLGDSALYLCASSLRYREETQYFGPGTRLLVL.

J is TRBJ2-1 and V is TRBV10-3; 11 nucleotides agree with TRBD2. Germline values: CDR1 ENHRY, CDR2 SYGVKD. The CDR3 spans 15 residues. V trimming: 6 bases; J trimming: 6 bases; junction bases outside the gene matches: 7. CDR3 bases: TGTGCCATCAGAACTAGCGGGGGTGGGGCCAATGAGCAGTTCTTC. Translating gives CAIRTSGGGANEQFF.

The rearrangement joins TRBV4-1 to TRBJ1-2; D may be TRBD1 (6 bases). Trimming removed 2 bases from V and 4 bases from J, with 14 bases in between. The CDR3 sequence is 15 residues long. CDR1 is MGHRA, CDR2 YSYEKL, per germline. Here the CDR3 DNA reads TGCGCCAGCAGCCAACAAACAGGGTATTTCTATGGCTACACCTTC. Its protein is CASSQQTGYFYGYTF.

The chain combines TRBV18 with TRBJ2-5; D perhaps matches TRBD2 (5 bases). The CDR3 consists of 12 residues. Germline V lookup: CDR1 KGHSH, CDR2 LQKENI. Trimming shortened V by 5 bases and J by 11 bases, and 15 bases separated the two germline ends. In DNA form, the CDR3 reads TGTGCCAGCTCATCAACCGTCGGGGAGCAGTACTTC. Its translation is CASSSTVGEQYF. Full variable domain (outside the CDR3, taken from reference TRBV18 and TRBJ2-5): NAGVMQNPRHLVRRRGQEARLRCSPMKGHSHVYWYRQLPEEGLKFMVYLQKENIIDESGMPKERFSAEFPKEGPSILRIQQVVRGDSAAYFCASSSTVGEQYFGPGTRLLVL.

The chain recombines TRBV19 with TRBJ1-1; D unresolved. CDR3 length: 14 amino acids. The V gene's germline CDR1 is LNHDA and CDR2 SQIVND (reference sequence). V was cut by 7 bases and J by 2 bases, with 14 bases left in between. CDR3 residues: CASTLRGVNTEAFF. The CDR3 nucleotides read TGTGCCAGTACCCTCCGGGGAGTTAACACTGAAGCTTTCTTT.

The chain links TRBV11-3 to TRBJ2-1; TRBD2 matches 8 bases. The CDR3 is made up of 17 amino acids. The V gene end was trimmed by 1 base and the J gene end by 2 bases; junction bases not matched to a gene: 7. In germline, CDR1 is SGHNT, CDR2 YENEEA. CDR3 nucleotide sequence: TGTGCCAGCAGCTTAGGAGGGGGGCGGGGGGCCTACAATGAGCAGTTCTTC. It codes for CASSLGGGRGAYNEQFF.

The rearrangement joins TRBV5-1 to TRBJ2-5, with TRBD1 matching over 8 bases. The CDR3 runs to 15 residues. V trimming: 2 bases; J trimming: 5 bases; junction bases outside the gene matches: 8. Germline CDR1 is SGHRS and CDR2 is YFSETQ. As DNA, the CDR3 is TGCGCCAGCAGCTTTGGACAGGGCCAAACGGAGACCCAGTACTTC. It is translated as CASSFGQGQTETQYF.

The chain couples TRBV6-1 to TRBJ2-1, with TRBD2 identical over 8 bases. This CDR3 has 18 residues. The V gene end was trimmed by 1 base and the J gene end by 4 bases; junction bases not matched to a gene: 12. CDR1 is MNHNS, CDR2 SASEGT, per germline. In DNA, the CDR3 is TGTGCCAGCAGTGAAGAAGCTTCGGCACTAGCGGTGTACAATGAGCAGTTCTTC. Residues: CASSEEASALAVYNEQFF.

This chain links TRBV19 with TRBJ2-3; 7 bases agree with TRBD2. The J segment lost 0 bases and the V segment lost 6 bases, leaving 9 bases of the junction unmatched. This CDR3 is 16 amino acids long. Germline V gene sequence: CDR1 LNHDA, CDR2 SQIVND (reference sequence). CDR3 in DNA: TGTGCCAGTAGAATCGGGGGGATGACTAGCACAGATACGCAGTATTTT. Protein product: CASRIGGMTSTDTQYF.

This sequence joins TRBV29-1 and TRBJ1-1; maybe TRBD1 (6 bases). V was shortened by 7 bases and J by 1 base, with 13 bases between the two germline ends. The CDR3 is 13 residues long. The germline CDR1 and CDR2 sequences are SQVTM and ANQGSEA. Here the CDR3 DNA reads TGCAGCGCCCCAGGGGAGCAGAACACTGAAGCTTTCTTT. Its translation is CSAPGEQNTEAFF.